This T cell receptor beta chain was obtained from a study of Ad26.COV2.S vaccination and SARS-CoV-2 variants (dated by TCRdb to about 2021). Some background on the complete study: Vaccine-arm donors were drawn from COV1001, a multicentre, randomized, double-blind, placebo-controlled phase I-IIa trial of Ad26.COV2.S in healthy adults. Dosing of Ad26.COV2.S was intramuscular, at either 5x10^10 or 1x10^11 viral particles, delivered as one shot or as two shots spaced 56 days apart. TCRbeta repertoire sequencing served as the tool for gauging how specific and how broad the SARS-CoV-2-reactive T cell receptors were following Ad26.COV2.S vaccination. The TCR-sequenced set comprised around 32 samples: around 20 Ad26.COV2.S vaccine recipients, 5 placebo recipients and 8 SARS-CoV-2 convalescent individuals. Trial participants were randomized into five groups of five: low-dose or high-dose Ad26.COV2.S given once or twice, or placebo on both occasions. Throughout the experiments and outcome assessment, investigators stayed blinded to trial group allocation.

General conclusions and limits of the study: The authors noted that total T cell responses may have been underestimated by the TCR breadth and depth analyses. Compared with placebo recipients, Ad26.COV2.S recipients showed higher spike-specific TCR breadth (P = 0.0014). The study lacked the statistical power to compare responses across vaccine doses or regimens. Non-spike TCR breadth was comparable between vaccine and placebo recipients, consistent with the vaccine containing only spike. After vaccination, substantial breadth of spike-specific CD8+ and CD4+ T cell responses was reported.

Reading the germline V gene gives CDR1 SGHRS and CDR2 YFSETQ. The CDR3 has 12 amino acids, counting the end cysteine and phenylalanine. This entry keeps only the CDR3 DNA: 36 bases, framed from base 1. V loses 4 bases of germline sequence and J loses 3 bases, and the interval between the two ends is 8 bases. Worth noting for this clone: What antigen it recognizes has not been identified. No much larger clone exists at a distance of one base, and base qualities are not known.

This sample's treatment or condition label indicates: about 20 received Ad26.COV2.S at low or high dose, single or two shots; several received placebo; per-sample allocation not given. Repertoires of vaccine and placebo recipients were sequenced from samples collected on day 63 after the first injection. In Cohort 1b, more than 20 adults aged 18-55 years were enrolled at a single site in Boston, USA, between 29 July and 7 August 2020. Ad26.COV2.S was a replication-incompetent adenovirus type 26 vector that expressed a prefusion-stabilized SARS-CoV-2 spike protein derived from the original Wuhan strain. The immunoSEQ Assay was the method used to sequence TCRbeta CDR3 regions. After extraction, genomic DNA underwent amplification by bias-controlled multiplex PCR, followed by high-throughput sequencing. In the original analysis: To quantify the absolute abundance of each unique TCRbeta CDR3 region, sequences were collapsed and filtered. T cell fraction was estimated by normalizing TCRbeta template counts to usable DNA, with usable DNA measured through amplification of reference genes found in all nucleated cells. Repertoire TCRs were annotated as SARS-CoV-2-specific by exact matching of V gene, CDR3 amino acid sequence and J gene to a known reactive TCR set. The reference SARS-CoV-2 TCR set came from MIRA and was filtered for enrichment in COVID-19-positive ImmuneCODE repertoires, removing public or cross-reactive TCRs. Based on the MIRA antigens, annotated TCRs were further analysed at the level of specific ORF or position within ORF. Breadth was defined as the number of annotated unique rearrangements divided by the total number of unique productive rearrangements, and depth was defined as the summed frequency of the annotated unique rearrangements. Two-sided Wilcoxon rank-sum tests were applied when comparing TCR breadth between groups. The immuneACCESS repertoire file appears here via TCRdb, limited to in-frame rearrangements. These files lack a portion of the clones; in checked studies, under half of the deficit traces to unresolved V genes, and the cause of the others is not known. The V and J calls and clone size were taken over from that table, and D and trimming were inferred from the DNA. This sample comprises some 340,000 clones, around 85% of them detected only once. Under 2.5% of the sample comes from the top ten.

The sequence was collected from a person aged 18-60 years who received the Ad26.COV2.S COVID-19 vaccine or a placebo. This sample comprised peripheral blood, obtained in a trial of Ad26.COV2.S vaccine versus placebo. This chain is built from TRBV5-1 and TRBJ2-7; a confident D gene designation cannot be given. The DNA is as follows: TGCGCCAGCAGCGTAGGAAACTACGAGCAGTACTTC. This yields the protein CASSVGNYEQYF.